This T cell receptor beta chain was retrieved from a study of blood T cell repertoires in COVID-19. About the study: The United States, Italy and Spain were the sources of the acute and convalescent COVID-19 samples. Nucleic acid was either cDNA or gDNA, and it came from T cells, B-cell-depleted T cells, or PBMCs.

J lost 3 bases, V lost 2 bases, and 0 bases had no gene match. CDR1 KGHDR and CDR2 SFDVKD come from the germline V gene. This CDR3 has 14 residues. Original methodology: Reference gene primer amplification in the assay estimated nucleated cell counts. Some clones are missing from TCRdb's copy, which holds only in-frame ones; the method was immunoSEQ multiplex PCR. V, J and clone size were drawn from that table, and D and trimming were deduced from the DNA. The data show tens of thousands of clones, 88% seen once. Sequenced: peripheral blood. The rearrangement joins TRBV24-1 to TRBJ2-3; TRBD1 aligns across 8 bases. The receptor was isolated from a man between 65 and 85 years old with acute or convalescent COVID-19. The CDR3 nucleotides read TGTGCCACCAGTGATTGGACAGGGACAGATACGCAGTATTTT. This codes for CATSDWTGTDTQYF.